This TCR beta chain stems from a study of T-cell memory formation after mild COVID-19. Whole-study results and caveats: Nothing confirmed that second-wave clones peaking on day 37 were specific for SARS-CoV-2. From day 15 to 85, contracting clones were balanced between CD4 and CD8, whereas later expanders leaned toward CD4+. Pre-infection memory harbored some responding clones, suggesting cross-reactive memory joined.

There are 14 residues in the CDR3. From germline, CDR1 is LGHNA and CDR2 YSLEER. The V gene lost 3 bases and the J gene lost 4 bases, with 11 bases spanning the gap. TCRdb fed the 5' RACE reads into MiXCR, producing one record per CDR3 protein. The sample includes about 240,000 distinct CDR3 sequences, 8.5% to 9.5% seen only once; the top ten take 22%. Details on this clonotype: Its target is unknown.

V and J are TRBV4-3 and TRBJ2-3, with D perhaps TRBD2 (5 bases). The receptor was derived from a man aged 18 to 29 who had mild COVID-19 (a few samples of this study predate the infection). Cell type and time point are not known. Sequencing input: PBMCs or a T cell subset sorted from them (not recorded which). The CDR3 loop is CASSQREAADTQYF. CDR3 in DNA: TGCGCCAGCAGCCAGAGGGAAGCGGCAGATACGCAGTATTTT.